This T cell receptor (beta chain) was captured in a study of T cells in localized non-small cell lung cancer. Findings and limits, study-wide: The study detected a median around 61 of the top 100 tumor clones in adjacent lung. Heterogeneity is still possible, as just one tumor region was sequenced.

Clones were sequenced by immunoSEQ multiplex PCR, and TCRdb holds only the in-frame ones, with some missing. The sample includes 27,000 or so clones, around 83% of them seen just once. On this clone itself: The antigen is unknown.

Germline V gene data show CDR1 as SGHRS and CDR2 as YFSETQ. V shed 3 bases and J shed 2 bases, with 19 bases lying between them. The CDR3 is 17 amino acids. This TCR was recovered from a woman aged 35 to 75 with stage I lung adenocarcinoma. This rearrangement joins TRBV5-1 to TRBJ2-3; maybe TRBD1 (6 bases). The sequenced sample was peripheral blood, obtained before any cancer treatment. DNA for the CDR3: TGCGCCAGCAGCTCGGAGCAGGGGCGGCCCTTCACAGATACGCAGTATTTT. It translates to CASSSEQGRPFTDTQYF.